Listed here are 26 T cell receptor beta chains from one sample, sequenced in a study of vaccination and CD4 T cells after COVID-19. Treatment given: approximately 9-day PBMC culture with coronavirus spike peptide pools or control peptides (ViraFEST assay). Oncomine TCR Beta short-read sequencing was applied to DNA from cultured CD4+ T cells. TCRdb re-called the PCR reads through MiXCR, storing one row per CDR3 protein. Of over 12,000 distinct CDR3 sequences in the sample, 30% to 35% were seen once. The antigens of these receptors remain unknown. The input for sequencing was CD4+ T cells from blood, cultured in vitro, taken after SARS-CoV-2 vaccination. Every receptor here comes from a human donor who had recovered from COVID-19.

Judged by abundance, this clonotype is medium-sized. The junction shows a germline mismatch at one end, possibly a read error. The chain couples TRBV7-7 to TRBJ2-7; a possible D gene is TRBD1 (6 bases). The germline V gene encodes CDR1 SSHAT and CDR2 FNYEAQ (reference sequence). The CDR3 runs to 13 residues. The CDR3 sequence: CASSLGQGQQQYF. In DNA form, the CDR3 reads TGTGCTAGCAGCTTAGGCCAGGGGCAGCAGCAGTACTTC. Variable domain in full (rest from reference TRBV7-7 and TRBJ2-7): GAGVSQSPRYKVTKRGQDVTLRCDPISSHATLYWYQQALGQGPEFLTYFNYEAQPDKSGLPSDRFSAERPEGSISTLTIQRTEQRDSAMYRCASSLGQGQQQYFGPGTRLTVT.

CDR3 region: CSASRGTSGRTGELFF. CDR3 DNA sequence: TGCAGTGCTAGTCGAGGGACTAGCGGGAGGACCGGGGAGCTGTTTTTT. This chain links TRBV20-1 with TRBJ2-2, with TRBD2 matching 15 bases. The length of the CDR3 is 16 residues. CDR1 is DFQATT and CDR2 is SNEGSKA in the germline V gene (reference sequence). V lost 3 bases to trimming and J lost 5 bases; unmatched junction nucleotides: 4.

The chain recombines TRBV7-3 with TRBJ2-1, with TRBD2 matching over 11 bases. Germline trimming cut 5 bases from V and 10 bases from J; bases unmatched to any gene: 7. Germline-derived CDR1 and CDR2 are SGHTA and FQGTGA. The length of the CDR3 is 14 residues. CDR3 loop: CASSLTSGGGEQFF. Written as DNA, the CDR3 is TGTGCCAGCAGCCTCACTAGCGGGGGCGGGGAGCAGTTCTTC.

The chain is built from TRBV5-4 and TRBJ2-5; 9 positions agree with TRBD2. CDR1 SGHNT and CDR2 YYREEE come from the germline V gene (reference sequence). CDR3 length: 15 amino acids. J lost 4 bases, V lost 4 bases, and 8 bases had no gene match. The DNA for the CDR3 is TGTGCCAGCAGCCCGGCGGGGGGGCAAGGAGAGACCCAGTACTTC. It translates to CASSPAGGQGETQYF.

This clonotype has just a few counts. Written as DNA, the CDR3 is TGTGCCAGCAGTCTAGCCACGCGTTTAGGAGGGACCCAGTACTTC. As protein: CASSLATRLGGTQYF. This chain links TRBV2 with TRBJ2-5; TRBD2 might be the D (5 bases). Germline CDR1 SNHLY, CDR2 FYNNEI. V was shortened by 5 bases and J by 7 bases, with 20 bases between the two germline ends. There are 15 residues in the CDR3.

This clonotype rates as medium-sized. V and J are TRBV20-1 and TRBJ1-5, with TRBD1 as a possible D gene (6 bases). The germline V gene encodes CDR1 DFQATT and CDR2 SNEGSKA (reference sequence). The CDR3 has 14 amino acids. Trimming left V 6 bases short and J 0 bases short, with 12 bases between. This CDR3 reads CSATTGLSNQPQHF. The CDR3 DNA is TGCAGTGCAACCACAGGGCTTAGCAATCAGCCCCAGCATTTT.

The chain employs TRBV20-1 and TRBJ2-1, with unresolved D. V was trimmed by 0 bases and J by 3 bases, leaving 9 bases between them. The CDR3 runs 14 residues. Germline-derived CDR1 and CDR2 are DFQATT and SNEGSKA (reference sequence). The CDR3 here is CSARDWANYNEQFF. The CDR3 DNA reads TGCAGTGCTAGAGATTGGGCTAACTACAATGAGCAGTTCTTC.

The sample holds a few counts of this clonotype. This chain links TRBV28 with TRBJ1-5; TRBD1 might be the D (5 bases). V shed 7 bases and J shed 3 bases, with 7 bases lying between them. This CDR3 has 12 residues. In germline, CDR1 is MDHEN, CDR2 SYDVKM. The CDR3: CASNRINQPQHF. CDR3 DNA sequence: TGTGCCAGCAACAGGATCAATCAGCCCCAGCATTTT.

This chain links TRBV5-1 with TRBJ2-7; 10 bases agree with TRBD1. The germline CDR1 and CDR2 sequences are SGHRS and YFSETQ. The CDR3 extends over 15 amino acids. The J segment lost 0 bases and the V segment lost 5 bases, leaving 5 bases of the junction unmatched. The CDR3 bases are TGCGCCAGCAGATCGACAGGGGGCAGCTCCTACGAGCAGTACTTC. This gives the protein CASRSTGGSSYEQYF.

This clonotype occurred a few times. V is TRBV28 and J is TRBJ1-5; tentatively, D is TRBD1 (5 bases). V was cut by 8 bases and J by 11 bases, with 19 bases left in between. Germline V gives CDR1 MDHEN, CDR2 SYDVKM. The CDR3 runs to 13 residues. CDR3 sequence (DNA): TGTGCCAGCGATATTGGGGGTCTCCGGGCCCAGCATTTT. Amino acids: CASDIGGLRAQHF. Complete variable domain (other parts from reference TRBV28 and TRBJ1-5): DVKVTQSSRYLVKRTGEKVFLECVQDMDHENMFWYRQDPGLGLRLIYFSYDVKMKEKGDIPEGYSVSREKKERFSLILESASTNQTSMYLCASDIGGLRAQHFGDGTRLSIL.

The table lists this clonotype with a few counts. This chain joins TRBV6-1 and TRBJ2-1, with D tentatively TRBD1 (6 bases). The CDR3 is 16 residues long. CDR1 is MNHNS and CDR2 is SASEGT in the germline V gene. Trimming cost V 6 bases and J 0 bases, with 15 bases left between them. The CDR3, as DNA: TGTGCCAGCAGAGAGACAGGATCGAGCTCCTACAATGAGCAGTTCTTC. Translation: CASRETGSSSYNEQFF.

The table lists this clonotype with a count of one. J is TRBJ2-4 and V is TRBV12-3 or TRBV12-4; D is possibly TRBD2 (6 bases). The CDR3 contains 14 residues. Trimming removed 2 bases from V and 9 bases from J, with 14 bases in between. The CDR3 coding sequence is TGTGCCAGCAGTTTAAAGGGAGGAAGAACCATTCAGTACTTC. It is translated as CASSLKGGRTIQYF.

The CDR3 spells CASSWEQIKREETQYF. For the CDR3, the DNA is TGTGCCAGCAGTTGGGAACAGATAAAGAGAGAAGAGACCCAGTACTTC. The chain is built from TRBV28 and TRBJ2-5; D gene unclear. Germline CDR1 reads MDHEN; CDR2 reads SYDVKM. V shed 4 bases and J shed 3 bases, with 18 bases lying between them. This CDR3 spans 16 amino acids.

The genes are TRBV19 and TRBJ2-5; possibly TRBD2 for D (6 bases). The CDR3 spans 17 residues. V was pared by 4 bases and J by 2 bases, with 20 bases between. CDR1 is LNHDA and CDR2 is SQIVND in the germline V gene (reference sequence). In nucleotides, the CDR3 is TGTGCCAGTAGTAGATCAACGCGCGGGGCATCTCAAGAGACCCAGTACTTC. Amino acid sequence: CASSRSTRGASQETQYF.

This clonotype turned up a few times. This chain uses TRBV6-1 with TRBJ2-5; D gene ambiguous. The CDR3 extends over 11 amino acids. In germline, CDR1 is MNHNS, CDR2 SASEGT. With 8 bases removed from V and 5 bases from J, the gap between germline ends came to 9 bases. The CDR3 coding sequence is TGTGCCAGCGGGCAAGTGGAGACCCAGTACTTC. This gives the protein CASGQVETQYF.

The chain employs TRBV7-2 and TRBJ2-3; D is unclear. Deletions cut 0 bases from V and 4 bases from J, with 14 bases between. From germline, CDR1 is SGHTA and CDR2 FQGNSA. The CDR3 spans 16 residues. CDR3 nucleotides: TGTGCCAGCAGCTTAGCCCGGGCTAGAAGTGCAGATACGCAGTATTTT. Its translation is CASSLARARSADTQYF.

The chain is built from TRBV7-2 and TRBJ2-1; no reliable D call. CDR3 length: 17 amino acids. V dropped 2 bases and J dropped 9 bases, with 23 bases sitting between them. Germline CDR1 reads SGHTA; CDR2 reads FQGNSA. Written as DNA, the CDR3 is TGTGCCAGCAGCTTACCCGCGTACCCCGACCAACTCTGTGAGCAGTTCTTC. This sequence encodes CASSLPAYPDQLCEQFF.

The rearrangement uses TRBV28 and TRBJ1-5; a weak D match, TRBD1 (6 bases). The CDR3 consists of 14 residues. Trimming cost V 5 bases and J 4 bases, with 12 bases left between them. Germline V lookup: CDR1 MDHEN, CDR2 SYDVKM. The CDR3 sequence: CASSPGAANQPQHF. CDR3 coding DNA: TGTGCCAGCAGTCCAGGGGCAGCAAATCAGCCCCAGCATTTT.

This clonotype was found once. With a much larger clone just one base away, this may be a read error. The chain uses TRBV15 and TRBJ2-5; 7 nucleotides agree with TRBD2. The CDR3 is made up of 19 amino acids. CDR1 and CDR2 from the germline V gene are LNHNV and YYDKDF (reference sequence). This chain's CDR3 is CAASRLGLLGRVSQETQYF. The CDR3 DNA reads TGTGCCGCCAGCAGATTGGGGTTATTGGGGAGGGTCTCCCAAGAGACCCAGTACTTC.

This clonotype was seen a handful of times. J is TRBJ1-5 and V is TRBV7-2, with D perhaps matching TRBD1 (6 bases). The germline V gene encodes CDR1 SGHTA and CDR2 FQGNSA. CDR3 size: 15 residues. V was shortened by 6 bases and J by 2 bases, with 14 bases between the two germline ends. CDR3 nucleotide sequence: TGTGCCAGCAGGCTTGGGGGGGCCGGCAATCAGCCCCAGCATTTT. This translates into CASRLGGAGNQPQHF.

This clonotype has just a few counts. V and J are TRBV7-2 and TRBJ2-1; possible D gene TRBD2, 5 bases. From germline, CDR1 is SGHTA and CDR2 FQGNSA. This CDR3 spans 15 amino acids. V was cut by 5 bases and J by 9 bases, with 20 bases left in between. The CDR3 sequence is CASSPRVEASGEQFF. The CDR3 DNA follows: TGTGCCAGCAGCCCTAGAGTGGAGGCGTCGGGTGAGCAGTTCTTC.

This clonotype appeared a few times. The chain uses TRBV19 and TRBJ2-1; D might be TRBD1 or TRBD2, each matching 5 bases. Per germline, CDR1 LNHDA and CDR2 SQIVND (reference sequence). This CDR3 spans 14 amino acids. Trimming stripped 10 bases from V and 9 bases from J, with 22 bases between. The CDR3, as DNA: TGTGCCACCCCTCCTGAGGGGAAAAGGGGTGAGCAGTTCTTC. Its translation is CATPPEGKRGEQFF.

This chain uses TRBV6-2 or TRBV6-3 with TRBJ2-7, with TRBD1 matching over 9 bases. V was clipped by 0 bases and J by 0 bases; unmatched bases: 9. This CDR3 comprises 18 residues. Germline-derived CDR1 and CDR2 are MNHEY and SVGEGT. In DNA, the CDR3 is TGTGCCAGCAGTTACTCGAGGGACAGGGTCTTTATCTCCTACGAGCAGTACTTC. Translated: CASSYSRDRVFISYEQYF.

This chain uses TRBV28 with TRBJ1-2; no reliable D call. V was shortened by 5 bases and J by 7 bases, with 8 bases between the two germline ends. The germline gives CDR1 MDHEN, CDR2 SYDVKM. There are 11 residues in the CDR3. CDR3 in amino acids: CASSPTVGYTF. The CDR3 DNA reads TGTGCCAGCAGTCCGACGGTTGGCTACACCTTC.

The genes are TRBV7-2 and TRBJ1-2; D gene ambiguous. The CDR3 has 11 residues. The V end was cut by 5 bases, the J end by 9 bases, with 10 bases between. Germline assignment: CDR1 SGHTA and CDR2 FQGNSA. CDR3 sequence reads: CASSPDLSYTF. The CDR3 bases are TGTGCCAGCAGCCCAGATCTCAGCTACACCTTC. The whole variable domain, remainder taken from reference TRBV7-2 and TRBJ1-2, is GAGVSQSPSNKVTEKGKDVELRCDPISGHTALYWYRQSLGQGLEFLIYFQGNSAPDKSGLPSDRFSAERTGGSVSTLTIQRTQQEDSAVYLCASSPDLSYTFGSGTRLTVV.

The chain carries TRBV7-3 and TRBJ2-7; TRBD1 aligns across 7 bases. This CDR3 has 15 residues. From germline, CDR1 is SGHTA and CDR2 FQGTGA. The V gene end was trimmed by 0 bases and the J gene end by 2 bases; junction bases not matched to a gene: 4. The DNA for the CDR3 is TGTGCCAGCAGCTTAACAGGGACAGTCCCCTACGAGCAGTACTTC. Amino acids: CASSLTGTVPYEQYF.